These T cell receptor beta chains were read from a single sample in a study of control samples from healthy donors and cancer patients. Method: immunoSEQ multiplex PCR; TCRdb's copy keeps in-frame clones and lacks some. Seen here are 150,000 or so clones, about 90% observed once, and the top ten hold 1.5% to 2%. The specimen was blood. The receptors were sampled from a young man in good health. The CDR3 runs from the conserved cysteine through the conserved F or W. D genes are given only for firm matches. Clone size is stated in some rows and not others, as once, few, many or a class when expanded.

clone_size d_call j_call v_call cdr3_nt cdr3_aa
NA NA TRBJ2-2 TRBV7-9 TGTGCCAGCAGCCCAGGGGTTAGACCGGCCGGGGAGCTGTTTTTT CASSPGVRPAGELFF
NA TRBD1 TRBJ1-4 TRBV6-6 TGTGCCAGCAGTTATCCGGACAGGGGAGCTGAAAAACTGTTTTTT CASSYPDRGAEKLFF
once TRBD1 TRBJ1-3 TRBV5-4 TGTGCCAGCAGCCCCGGGACAGGGACGGGGTCTGGAAACACCATATATTTT CASSPGTGTGSGNTIYF
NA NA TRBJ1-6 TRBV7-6 TGTGCCAGCAGCGGATCCGGGACCGGGAATTCACCCCTCCACTTT CASSGSGTGNSPLHF
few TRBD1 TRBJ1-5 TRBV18 TGTGCCAGCTCACCAACAGGGGACTATCAGCCCCAGCATTTT CASSPTGDYQPQHF
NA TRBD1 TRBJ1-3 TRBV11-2 TGTGCCAGCACCCACGACAGGGGGTTTGTCTCTGGAAACACCATATATTTT CASTHDRGFVSGNTIYF
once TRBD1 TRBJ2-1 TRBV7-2 TGTGCCAGCAGCTCGAGACAGGGGGGATACAATGAGCAGTTCTTC CASSSRQGGYNEQFF
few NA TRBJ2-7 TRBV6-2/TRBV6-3 TGTGCCAGCAGTTGGGGACACTCGAGAAAGCAGTACTTC CASSWGHSRKQYF
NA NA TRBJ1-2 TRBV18 TGTGCCAGCTCACCAGAGGTGACCGACTTGCCCTATGGCTACACCTTC CASSPEVTDLPYGYTF
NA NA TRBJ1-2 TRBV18 TGTGCCAGCTCAGAGGGAACAGGGTCGGCCTATGGCTACACCTTC CASSEGTGSAYGYTF
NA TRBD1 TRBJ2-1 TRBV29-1 TGCAGCGTTGTTCGGACAGGGGTATACAATGAGCAGTTCTTC CSVVRTGVYNEQFF
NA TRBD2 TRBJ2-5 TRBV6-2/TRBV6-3 TGTGCCAGCAGTTACTTTAGCGGGGGGGCAGAAGAGACCCAGTACTTC CASSYFSGGAEETQYF
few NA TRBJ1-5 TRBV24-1 TGTGCCACCAGTGAGGGAGACGGGGATAGCAATCAGCCCCAGCATTTT CATSEGDGDSNQPQHF
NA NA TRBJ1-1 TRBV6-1 TGTGCCAGCAGTGAAGCGCTTTGGGGGGTAGGGACTGAAGCTTTCTTT CASSEALWGVGTEAFF
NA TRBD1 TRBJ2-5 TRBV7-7 TGTGCTAGCAGCTCACTTACAGGGGAAGGGGAGACCCAGTACTTC CASSSLTGEGETQYF
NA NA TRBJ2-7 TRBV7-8 TGTGCCAGCAGCACACCGGGAAAAGACCTTCGGGAGCAGTACTTC CASSTPGKDLREQYF
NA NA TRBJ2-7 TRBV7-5 TGTGTCAGAAGCTTAGTTGGGTTTAACTACGAGCAGTACTTC CVRSLVGFNYEQYF
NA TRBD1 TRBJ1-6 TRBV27 TGTGCCACTTGGGACAGGCCTAATTCACCCCTCCACTTT CATWDRPNSPLHF
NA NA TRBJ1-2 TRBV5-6 TGTGCCAGCAGCTTGGCCTGGGAGGGCCTCTATGGCTACACCTTC CASSLAWEGLYGYTF
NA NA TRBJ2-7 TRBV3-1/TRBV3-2 TGTGCCAGCAGCCAAAAAAGACAGTCCTACGAGCAGTACTTC CASSQKRQSYEQYF
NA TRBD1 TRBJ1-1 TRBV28 TGTGCCAGCAGTTTATCGAGACAGGGAAGGACTGAAGCTTTCTTT CASSLSRQGRTEAFF
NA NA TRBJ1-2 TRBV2 TGTGCCAGCAGTGAACAGGGGATAAGAAACTATGGCTACACCTTC CASSEQGIRNYGYTF
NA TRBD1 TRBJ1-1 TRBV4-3 TGCGCCAGCAGCCCACGACAGGGGATGAACACTGAAGCTTTCTTT CASSPRQGMNTEAFF
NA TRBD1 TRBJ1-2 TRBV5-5 TGTGCCAGCAGCTTGGGCGTCGGAGGGGGCGCTTATGGCTACACCTTC CASSLGVGGGAYGYTF
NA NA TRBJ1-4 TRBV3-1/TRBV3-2 TGTGCCAGCAGCCACCATTCCGGCAGGGATTGGGAAAAACTGTTTTTT CASSHHSGRDWEKLFF
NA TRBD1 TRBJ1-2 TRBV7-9 TGTGCCAGCAGCCCAGGACAGGGCGGCGGCTACACCTTC CASSPGQGGGYTF
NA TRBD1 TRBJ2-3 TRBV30 TGTGCCTGGAGTGTCCAACAGGGGGCTGGAGATACGCAGTATTTT CAWSVQQGAGDTQYF
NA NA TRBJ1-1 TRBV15 TGTGCCACCAGCAGGCAGGGGACTGAAGCTTTCTTT CATSRQGTEAFF
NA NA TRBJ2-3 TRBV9 TGTGCCAGCACCACCGACGGGGTTACGGATACGCAGTATTTT CASTTDGVTDTQYF
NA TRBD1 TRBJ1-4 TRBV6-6 TGTGCCAGCATCAGTGACAGGGGCAAGAATAATGAAAAACTGTTTTTT CASISDRGKNNEKLFF
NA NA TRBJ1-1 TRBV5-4 TGTGCCAGCAGCTTCGCCCCAACAGGGCAGACTGAAGCTTTCTTT CASSFAPTGQTEAFF
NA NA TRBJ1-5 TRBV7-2 TGTGCCAGCAGCTCCGCACTTAAGTGGGATTGGGATCAGCCCCAGCATTTT CASSSALKWDWDQPQHF